The sequence of this T cell receptor beta chain was determined in a study of shared clonotypes between healthy human individuals. CD45RO-negative, CCR7-selected cells formed the naive CD8 fraction, which excluded terminally differentiated effector memory CD45RA+ cells. The CDR3 runs to 14 residues. The V gene's germline CDR1 is SEHNR and CDR2 FQNEAQ (reference sequence). V dropped 1 base and J dropped 3; count of bases not matched to a gene: 3. It was at deep level that the assay was run. Measured with immunoSEQ multiplex PCR; TCRdb has only the in-frame clones, and not every one. The data show hundreds of thousands of clones, with 80% to 95% seen just once and more than 20% held by the top ten.

The sequencing sample was made of naive CD8+ T cells sorted from blood. This rearrangement joins TRBV7-9 to TRBJ2-7, with TRBD2 identical over 7 bases. The source is a man younger than 40 in good health. For the CDR3, the DNA is TGTGCCAGCAGCTTAGATGCGGGAGTCTACGAGCAGTACTTC. This sequence encodes CASSLDAGVYEQYF.